These 22 T cell receptor beta chains were sequenced from one sample in a study of T-cell memory formation after mild COVID-19. MiXCR, applied by TCRdb to the 5' RACE reads, yields one record per CDR3 protein. The sample records 45,000 to 55,000 distinct CDR3 sequences, around 9.7% being singletons. Sequencing input: PBMCs or a T cell subset sorted from them (not recorded which). These receptors came from an adult woman who had mild COVID-19 (a few samples of this study predate the infection). Cell type and time point are not known.

This clonotype was counted a few times. The rearrangement links TRBV29-1 to TRBJ1-2, with D possibly TRBD1 on 6 matching bases. Germline V CDR1 and CDR2: SQVTM, ANQGSEA. The V end lost 7 bases, the J end lost 2 bases, and 20 bases lay between the germline ends. This CDR3 has 15 residues. The CDR3 DNA follows: TGCAGCGGACTCTTTCCGACAGGCCTGAACTATGGCTACACCTTC. The encoded protein is CSGLFPTGLNYGYTF.

The V call is TRBV30, the J call TRBJ2-3; D possibly corresponds to TRBD2 (6 bases). Germline V CDR1 and CDR2: GTSNPN, SVGIG (reference sequence). Trimming cost V 2 bases and J 0 bases, with 9 bases left between them. The CDR3 runs to 14 residues. DNA for the CDR3: TGTGCCTGGAGTAGGGCGGGGAGCACAGATACGCAGTATTTT. It translates to CAWSRAGSTDTQYF.

In this sample, this clonotype turned up many times. This chain joins TRBV10-3 and TRBJ2-7; perhaps TRBD1 as D (6 bases). The CDR3 runs 13 residues. Germline loops: CDR1 ENHRY, CDR2 SYGVKD. Trimming left V 8 bases short and J 1 base short, with 12 bases between. The CDR3 loop is CAIADSDSYEQYF. In DNA form, the CDR3 reads TGTGCCATCGCGGACAGCGATTCCTACGAGCAGTACTTC.

This chain joins TRBV5-6 and TRBJ2-5; the match to TRBD2 covers 13 bases. This CDR3 region has 16 residues. V was clipped by 4 bases and J by 5 bases; unmatched bases: 8. Germline lookup yields CDR1 SGHDT and CDR2 YYEEEE. CDR3 coding DNA: TGTGCCAGCAGCAGGACTAGCGGGGGCGGGGTTGAGACCCAGTACTTC. Encoded protein: CASSRTSGGGVETQYF.

This clonotype was recorded at least ten times. The rearrangement links TRBV5-1 to TRBJ2-2; perhaps TRBD2 as D (5 bases). CDR3 length: 15 residues. V was clipped by 7 bases and J by 1 base, with 14 bases between them. The germline V gene encodes CDR1 SGHRS and CDR2 YFSETQ. The chain's CDR3 is CASGGEAGNTGELFF. In nucleotides, the CDR3 is TGCGCCAGCGGAGGAGAGGCCGGGAACACCGGGGAGCTGTTTTTT.

A few counts support this clonotype. Written as DNA, the CDR3 is TGTGCCAGCAGGGTGAGGGGGGACGGGAATCAGCCCCAGCATTTT. Amino acid sequence: CASRVRGDGNQPQHF. The V gene is TRBV12-3 or TRBV12-4, the J gene TRBJ1-5; D might be TRBD1 (6 bases). The CDR3 length is 15 residues. Trimming took off 6 bases at V and 4 bases at J, with 16 bases between the two ends.

In its sample, this clonotype was seen many times. The rearrangement joins TRBV20-1 to TRBJ2-7; D not resolved. V lost 0 bases and J 3 bases, leaving 9 bases between the germline ends. The CDR3 has 13 residues. CDR1 is DFQATT, CDR2 SNEGSKA, per germline (reference sequence). CDR3 bases: TGCAGTGCTAGAGATAGCTGGAACTACGAGCAGTACTTC. Protein: CSARDSWNYEQYF.

This clonotype was found many times. The J gene is TRBJ2-2, the V gene TRBV20-1; tentatively, D is TRBD2 (6 bases). The CDR3 contains 13 residues. The germline V gene encodes CDR1 DFQATT and CDR2 SNEGSKA (reference sequence). V gave up 3 bases and J gave up 3 bases, with 8 bases separating them. Written as DNA, the CDR3 is TGCAGTGCTAGTGGGACTTACACCGGGGAGCTGTTTTTT. Translation gives CSASGTYTGELFF.

The rearrangement links TRBV5-1 to TRBJ2-5; no definite D call. The CDR3 is 15 residues long. V was shortened by 0 bases and J by 5 bases, with 14 bases between the two germline ends. Germline V gene lookup returns CDR1 SGHRS and CDR2 YFSETQ. CDR3 in amino acids: CASSLGSQSVETQYF. The DNA for the CDR3 is TGCGCCAGCAGCTTGGGATCGCAGTCAGTCGAGACCCAGTACTTC.

The chain is built from TRBV12-3 or TRBV12-4 and TRBJ2-7, with 9 bases aligning to TRBD1. CDR3 length: 14 residues. V was clipped by 5 bases and J by 4 bases; unmatched bases: 6. The CDR3 loop is CASSAGTGLYEQYF. CDR3 sequence (DNA): TGTGCCAGCAGTGCCGGGACAGGGCTTTACGAGCAGTACTTC.

The chain uses TRBV29-1 and TRBJ2-7; D may be TRBD1 (5 bases). With 5 bases removed from V and 6 bases from J, the gap between germline ends came to 11 bases. Germline V gene data show CDR1 as SQVTM and CDR2 as ANQGSEA. The CDR3 sequence is 11 residues long. The CDR3 sequence: CSVNDRPEQYF. The CDR3 region has the DNA TGCAGCGTTAATGACAGACCCGAGCAGTACTTC.

The rearrangement links TRBV6-1 to TRBJ2-7; 10 bases line up with TRBD2. Germline assignment: CDR1 MNHNS and CDR2 SASEGT. The junction had 10 bases not matched to a gene; V was cut back by 6 bases and J by 2 bases. This CDR3 comprises 16 residues. Written as DNA, the CDR3 is TGTGCCAGCAGAAAAACTAGCGGGGTAATCCCCTACGAGCAGTACTTC. This gives the protein CASRKTSGVIPYEQYF.

This sequence joins TRBV13 and TRBJ1-1; D is unclear. The CDR3 loop spans 15 amino acids. CDR1 and CDR2 from the germline V gene are PRHDT and FYEKMQ (reference sequence). The ends were cut back, 2 bases at V and 2 bases at J, with 12 bases in the middle. CDR3 in DNA: TGTGCCAGCAGCTTATATGGGCAGGATAACACTGAAGCTTTCTTT. Translating it yields CASSLYGQDNTEAFF.

The V and J genes are TRBV10-3 and TRBJ2-6; the D is unclear. Germline loops: CDR1 ENHRY, CDR2 SYGVKD. The V end lost 7 bases, the J end lost 4 bases, and 14 bases lay between the germline ends. The CDR3 loop spans 15 amino acids. CDR3 coding DNA: TGTGCCATCACCCGAGGAGATACAGGGGCCAACGTCCTGACTTTC. This codes for CAITRGDTGANVLTF.

The CDR3 reads CSATPGTSGGAQETQYF. The CDR3 DNA is TGCAGTGCTACCCCCGGGACTAGCGGGGGGGCACAAGAGACCCAGTACTTC. This sequence joins TRBV20-1 and TRBJ2-5, with 16 bases identical to TRBD2. Germline V CDR1 and CDR2: DFQATT, SNEGSKA (reference sequence). Trimming cost V 4 bases and J 2 bases; bases outside gene matches: 7. There are 17 residues in the CDR3.

This clonotype was seen at least ten times. The chain couples TRBV23-1 to TRBJ2-5; the match to TRBD1 covers 10 bases. TRBV23-1 is an ORF, with its function uncertain. Trimming at V came to 2 bases and at J to 9 bases, leaving 9 bases not matched to a gene. The CDR3 has 15 amino acids. CDR3 DNA sequence: TGCGCCAGCAGTCAACCGGGACAGGGGCCTGGGGCCCAGTACTTC. As protein: CASSQPGQGPGAQYF.

There are many counts of this clonotype. The chain joins TRBV5-1 to TRBJ2-7; D remains unclear. Germline V gives CDR1 SGHRS, CDR2 YFSETQ. This CDR3 spans 15 amino acids. V was shortened by 4 bases and J by 4 bases, with 18 bases between the two germline ends. The CDR3 loop reads CASSPAAAPAYEQYF. The CDR3 nucleotides read TGCGCCAGCAGCCCGGCCGCCGCCCCAGCATACGAGCAGTACTTC.

This clonotype occurred a few times. V and J are TRBV2 and TRBJ2-7; weak D call: TRBD1 (5 bases). The CDR3 length is 14 residues. The V gene's germline CDR1 is SNHLY and CDR2 FYNNEI. Trimming left V 3 bases short and J 0 bases short, with 9 bases between. CDR3 protein: CASSEQGFSYEQYF. CDR3 sequence (DNA): TGTGCCAGCAGTGAGCAGGGTTTCTCCTACGAGCAGTACTTC.

This chain links TRBV7-3 with TRBJ2-5; perhaps TRBD1 as D (5 bases). Germline V gene data show CDR1 as SGHTA and CDR2 as FQGTGA. V was pared by 5 bases and J by 5 bases, with 12 bases between. The CDR3 covers 13 residues. The CDR3 nucleotides read TGTGCCAGCAGCCAAGGGGTCCGGGAGACCCAGTACTTC. Protein product: CASSQGVRETQYF.

This clonotype came up a few times. The chain recombines TRBV7-9 with TRBJ1-5; D ambiguous. CDR3 size: 12 residues. Germline loops: CDR1 SEHNR, CDR2 FQNEAQ (reference sequence). The ends were cut back, 5 bases at V and 6 bases at J, with 8 bases in the middle. The CDR3 spells CASSIDTQPQHF. In DNA form, the CDR3 reads TGTGCCAGCAGCATAGACACTCAGCCCCAGCATTTT.

About this clonotype: The junction departs from the called germline gene at one end, perhaps through a read error. This chain links TRBV4-1 with TRBJ2-7, with D unclear. The CDR3 spans 14 residues. The germline V gene has CDR1 MGHRA and CDR2 YSYEKL. Here the CDR3 reads CASSQVGSRAPTAF. For the CDR3, the DNA is TGCGCCAGCAGCCAAGTGGGCTCACGAGCACCAACCGCCTTC.

This rearrangement joins TRBV27 to TRBJ2-1; the match to TRBD2 covers 9 bases. Trimming at V came to 0 bases and at J to 2 bases, leaving 2 bases not matched to a gene. CDR3 length equals 16 residues. From germline, CDR1 is MNHEY and CDR2 SMNVEV (reference sequence). The CDR3 DNA reads as TGTGCCAGCAGTTTATCGACTAGCGGTCCCTACAATGAGCAGTTCTTC. Protein sequence: CASSLSTSGPYNEQFF.